The entry that follows covers one T cell receptor (beta chain) sequence. This clone turned up a few times. No antigen is known for it. Base qualities are not provided; no much larger clone lies one nucleotide away. Each donor gave one peripheral blood draw, averaging approximately 120 mL, which was collected into heparinised tubes. Using a panel that included CD45RO, CCR7, CD25, CD127, CD95 and CD27, naive, central memory, regulatory and stem cell-like memory CD4+ T cells were sorted on a BD FACSAria II. All sorted populations exceeded 98% purity. Right away, PBMCs were isolated by Lymphoprep density gradient centrifugation and were stained directly, with no culture step. So that batch effects would be minimized, each experiment stained and sorted samples in pairs, pairing one healthy donor with one patient. All of the isolated RNA was reverse transcribed with the High Capacity cDNA Reverse Transcription Kit, so expressed TCRB transcripts were sequenced. Deep immunoSEQ sequencing was performed on naive, central memory and regulatory T cell samples, with an average of around 3.4 million total reads per sample. After sorted cells were lysed in RLT buffer, RNA was extracted with DNase-treated RNeasy Micro or Mini kits, with the choice depending on cell number. To prevent cross-contamination, each cell subset was processed individually, whereas patient and healthy donor samples were processed jointly. The immunoSEQ multiplex PCR was used to amplify TCRB sequences from cDNA, generating 87-bp fragments that spanned the CDR3 region. Sequencing of the amplicons was performed on the Illumina HiSeq platform. Per the authors' processing: PCR bias was corrected computationally using synthetic template baselines, and reads within Hamming distance 2 were collapsed, with unmergeable singletons discarded. By aligning reads against IMGT, V, D and J genes, CDR3 length, and insertions or deletions at six rearrangement sites were assigned. Within each subset, clonotype counts were normalized to sorted cell number, and only after that were true diversity and Gini coefficients computed with the tcR R package. Repertoire sharing was quantified using the overlap coefficient calculated on TCRB nucleotide sequences. As a proxy for the pre-selection repertoire, out-of-frame TCRB sequences from naive cells were analyzed. Imported from immuneACCESS, the table was reduced by TCRdb to in-frame sequences with V and J called. These copies leave out some clones; in studies compared against another copy, an unresolved V gene accounts for under half, and the cause of the remainder is not known. The V and J calls and clone size were taken over from that table, and D and trimming were inferred from the DNA. The sample table lists a few hundred thousand clones, about 12% of them with a count of one. Together, the top ten hold 0.008% to 0.011% of the sample.

The CDR3, cysteine through phenylalanine, is 14 amino acids long. This entry keeps only the CDR3 DNA: 42 bases, framed from base 1. V loses 6 bases at its end and J loses 3 bases; junction bases beyond the gene matches: 6. Taken from the germline V gene (reference sequence), the CDR1 and CDR2 loops are LNHNV and YYDKDF. This sample was included in a study of beta chain features in type 1 diabetes (dated by TCRdb to 2016 to 2019). At the level of the whole study: Mean age, gender distribution, total cell number and subset yield did not differ between patients and healthy donors. The study compared TCRB repertoires of sorted circulating CD4+ T cell subsets between recently diagnosed type 1 diabetes patients and matched healthy donors. A total of roughly 110 million sorted cells were examined across all samples, and the number of cells per subset was strongly correlated with RNA yield. Whereas all 28 donors provided naive and central memory subsets, regulatory and stem cell-like memory subsets were isolated from just 8 patients and about 8 healthy donors.

General conclusions and limits of the study: At VDJ recombination sites, type 1 diabetes patients had fewer insertions and more deleted nucleotides, which implies abnormalities in thymic rearrangement. Because cDNA was sequenced instead of genomic DNA, highly expressing activated cells could be over-represented, though the groups showed no difference in activation or CD3 levels. Shorter templates might be favored by PCR, yet because patient and control samples were amplified and corrected together, any such skew would affect both groups equally. A moderate but significant shortening of TCRB CDR3 length was observed in type 1 diabetes patients in all four CD4+ subsets. Naive, central memory and regulatory TCRB repertoires appeared more similar among patients than among healthy donors. HLA sub-analyses involved small numbers of individuals, so any influence of HLA type on TCRB rearrangement remained unresolved.

The material sequenced was naive CD4+ T cells from blood. What the cell subset or site label conveys for this sample: true naive CD4+ T cells. The sequence is built from TRBV15 and TRBJ2-7, and TRBD1 matches 9 of the central bases. This TCR was sampled from a woman between 18 and 29 years old with type 1 diabetes. CDR3 region: CATSGRDRDYEQYF. The nucleotide sequence reads as follows: TGTGCCACCAGTGGCCGGGACAGGGACTACGAGCAGTACTTC.